The rows below give T cell receptor beta chains drawn from one sample of a study of T-cell memory formation after mild COVID-19. TCRdb recomputed calls from the 5' RACE reads with MiXCR, one row per CDR3 protein. The sample holds roughly 130,000 distinct CDR3 sequences, approximately 16% seen once. Sequencing was performed on PBMCs or a T cell subset sorted from them (not recorded which). Receptor source: an adult woman who had mild COVID-19 (a few samples of this study predate the infection). Cell type and time point are not known. The CDR3 runs from the conserved cysteine through the conserved F or W. A D gene is named only where the DNA matches it firmly. Clone size is stated in some rows and not others, as once, few, many or a class when expanded.

size,J,D,V,CDR3,DNA
-,TRBJ2-7,-,TRBV5-1,CASSVTGTYEQYF,TGCGCCAGCAGCGTCACTGGAACCTACGAGCAGTACTTC
few,TRBJ1-3,-,TRBV12-3/TRBV12-4,CASSRKGYSGNTIYF,TGTGCCAGCAGCCGGAAGGGTTACTCTGGAAACACCATATATTTT
-,TRBJ2-1,TRBD2,TRBV7-6,CASSLGLAGGPSSYNEQFF,TGTGCCAGCAGCTTAGGGCTAGCGGGAGGACCCAGCTCCTACAATGAGCAGTTCTTC
few,TRBJ2-5,TRBD2,TRBV7-9,CASVQREAPQETQYF,TGTGCCAGCGTACAGCGGGAGGCTCCCCAAGAGACCCAGTACTTC
few,TRBJ1-1,TRBD1,TRBV5-6,CASSPGQGITFF,TGTGCCAGCAGCCCGGGACAGGGGATTACTTTCTTT
-,TRBJ2-2,-,TRBV7-6,CASSLRGGTGELFF,TGTGCCAGCAGCTTACGGGGAGGCACCGGGGAGCTGTTTTTT
few,TRBJ1-2,TRBD1,TRBV14,CASSGRDRGRSYGYTF,TGTGCCAGCAGCGGCCGGGACAGGGGGCGTAGCTATGGCTACACCTTC
-,TRBJ1-2,-,TRBV24-1,CATRPGHGTYGYTF,TGTGCCACGAGGCCGGGACACGGGACGTATGGCTACACCTTC
few,TRBJ2-5,TRBD1,TRBV7-9,CASSGRDRLQETQYF,TGTGCCAGCAGCGGCAGGGACAGACTACAAGAGACCCAGTACTTC
few,TRBJ1-5,-,TRBV30,CAWSGVSEGQPQHF,TGTGCCTGGAGTGGGGTATCGGAGGGTCAGCCCCAGCATTTT
-,TRBJ2-1,-,TRBV7-9,CASSPVNEQFF,TGTGCCAGCAGCCCGGTCAATGAGCAGTTCTTC
few,TRBJ2-3,-,TRBV6-5,CASSYSKFYSTDTQYF,TGTGCCAGCAGTTACTCCAAGTTTTATAGCACAGATACGCAGTATTTT
few,TRBJ2-7,-,TRBV7-9,CASSSHSEQYF,TGTGCCAGCAGCTCCCACAGCGAGCAGTACTTC
-,TRBJ1-1,TRBD1,TRBV6-6,CASSYSATGAGGEAFF,TGTGCCAGCAGTTACTCCGCAACAGGGGCGGGAGGTGAAGCTTTCTTT
-,TRBJ2-7,-,TRBV7-9,CASSRDGYEQYF,TGTGCCAGCAGTAGGGACGGCTACGAGCAGTACTTC
few,TRBJ2-7,TRBD2,TRBV7-2,CASSLGGSIVEQYF,TGTGCCAGCAGCTTAGGCGGGAGTATTGTCGAGCAGTACTTC
-,TRBJ2-1,-,TRBV2,CASSGTTIYNEQFF,TGTGCCAGCAGTGGGACCACTATTTACAATGAGCAGTTCTTC
-,TRBJ2-7,-,TRBV2,CATRSELGDEQYF,TGTGCCACCCGATCCGAGTTGGGGGACGAGCAGTACTTC
-,TRBJ2-1,-,TRBV4-3,CASSTHLRYAEDVEQFF,TGCGCCAGCAGCACCCACCTCAGGTATGCGGAAGATGTTGAGCAGTTCTTC
-,TRBJ2-1,-,TRBV7-9,CASSSGTSEVNEQFF,TGTGCCAGCAGCTCCGGGACTTCGGAGGTCAATGAGCAGTTCTTC
once,TRBJ2-3,-,TRBV7-2,CASSSYPTGGTDTQYF,TGTGCCAGCAGCTCTTACCCGACTGGTGGCACAGATACGCAGTATTTT
-,TRBJ2-7,-,TRBV29-1,CSVEDRSREGREQYF,TGCAGCGTTGAAGATCGAAGCCGTGAAGGTAGAGAGCAGTACTTC
-,TRBJ2-5,-,TRBV12-3/TRBV12-4,CASSLSANGHWVHETQYF,TGTGCCAGCAGCTTATCCGCAAACGGACACTGGGTTCACGAGACCCAGTACTTC
few,TRBJ2-1,TRBD2,TRBV3-1,CASSPTMLAGGPNEQFF,TGTGCCAGCAGCCCGACCATGCTAGCGGGGGGGCCCAATGAGCAGTTCTTC
-,TRBJ2-5,-,TRBV4-2,CASSQEGLASDQETQYF,TGTGCCAGCAGCCAAGAGGGGCTTGCTAGCGACCAAGAGACCCAGTACTTC
-,TRBJ2-1,TRBD2,TRBV7-9,CASIYLGLAADNEQFF,TGTGCCAGCATCTACCTGGGACTAGCGGCAGATAATGAGCAGTTCTTC
-,TRBJ2-1,-,TRBV30,CAWGDGPGEQFF,TGTGCCTGGGGAGACGGGCCGGGTGAGCAGTTCTTC
few,TRBJ2-1,-,TRBV11-1,CASRGAPNEQFF,TGTGCCAGCAGGGGAGCTCCCAATGAGCAGTTCTTC
-,TRBJ2-5,-,TRBV5-1,CASSFSWETQYF,TGCGCCAGCAGCTTCTCTTGGGAGACCCAGTACTTC
many,TRBJ2-1,-,TRBV3-1,CASSQGGTPYNEQFF,TGTGCCAGCAGCCAAGGCGGGACTCCTTACAATGAGCAGTTCTTC
-,TRBJ2-1,TRBD2,TRBV7-6,CASRPGLAGGKDEQFF,TGTGCCAGCAGACCGGGACTAGCGGGAGGCAAGGATGAGCAGTTCTTC
few,TRBJ1-1,-,TRBV5-6,CASKIRGGEAFF,TGTGCCAGCAAGATAAGGGGGGGCGAAGCTTTCTTT
few,TRBJ2-5,-,TRBV9,CASSVDPGEWETQYF,TGTGCCAGCAGCGTAGATCCAGGAGAATGGGAGACCCAGTACTTC
few,TRBJ1-5,-,TRBV29-1,CSVRQGDGQPQHF,TGCAGCGTTCGGCAGGGAGACGGTCAGCCCCAGCATTTT
few,TRBJ2-3,-,TRBV4-1,CASSQFSRSTDTQYF,TGCGCCAGCAGCCAATTTTCTCGCTCCACAGATACGCAGTATTTT
few,TRBJ2-7,TRBD2,TRBV29-1,CSVIVSSGRSGKDEQYF,TGCAGCGTTATAGTGAGTAGCGGGAGATCGGGAAAAGACGAGCAGTACTTC
-,TRBJ2-5,-,TRBV3-1,CASSQDHASRETQYF,TGTGCCAGCAGCCAAGATCACGCCAGCCGTGAGACCCAGTACTTC
few,TRBJ2-1,-,TRBV5-1,CASSLLVRGTYNEQFF,TGCGCCAGCAGCTTGTTGGTCCGCGGCACCTACAATGAGCAGTTCTTC
few,TRBJ2-3,-,TRBV7-9,CASSLIEF,TGTGCCAGCAGCTTAATAGAATTT
few,TRBJ2-5,-,TRBV7-8,CASSLLRGRQETQYF,TGTGCCAGCAGCTTATTAAGGGGCAGGCAAGAGACCCAGTACTTC
many,TRBJ2-1,TRBD1,TRBV6-6,CASSFTGGSYNEQFF,TGTGCCAGCAGTTTTACAGGGGGCTCCTACAATGAGCAGTTCTTC
few,TRBJ1-3,-,TRBV6-5,CATSLYSHSGNTIYF,TGTGCCACATCCCTCTACAGTCACTCTGGAAACACCATATATTTT